A single sample gave rise to the 26 T cell receptor beta chains below, sequenced in a study of T cell repertoires in aging, cancer and after chemotherapy (dated by TCRdb to about 2019). Sequencing used an Illumina MiSeq. Multiplex touch-down PCR with a mixed TRB-A/B primer pool was used to amplify rearranged TRB sequences covering the V, D and J segments. Through fastp at Q25 and MiXCR, TCRdb rebuilt clones from the public reads, retaining in-frame beta chains. Rows merge per CDR3 protein into single entries with the most common DNA and genes. The sample table holds over 1,300 distinct CDR3 sequences, of which around 21% were seen once. About 36% of the sample lies in the top ten. Instead of sorted cells or RNA, genomic DNA extracted from peripheral blood served as the source for amplifying TCR beta rearrangements. Sequencing was done on a sample of blood. The source is a human donor with a solid tumor.

This clonotype was observed a single time. The chain is built from TRBV27 and TRBJ2-3; 8 bases are shared with TRBD1. Germline V lookup: CDR1 MNHEY, CDR2 SMNVEV (reference sequence). There are 16 residues in the CDR3. V trimming: 0 bases; J trimming: 3 bases; junction bases outside the gene matches: 5. CDR3 residues: CASSLSARGRTDTQYF. The CDR3 DNA sequence: TGTGCCAGCAGTTTATCGGCCAGGGGGCGAACAGATACGCAGTATTTT.

This clonotype was picked up a small number of times. This chain connects TRBV11-2 to TRBJ1-1; D might be TRBD1 (6 bases). The CDR3 contains 14 residues. Germline V gene data show CDR1 as SGHAT and CDR2 as FQNNGV. Trimming took 5 bases from V and 8 from J, leaving 18 bases between them. Here the CDR3 DNA reads TGTGCCAGCAGCCTAGGGAGGGGGACCTTCGAAGCTTTCTTT. It yields the protein CASSLGRGTFEAFF.

This clonotype is labeled medium-sized. The chain uses TRBV5-1 and TRBJ2-7; 12 bases are a match to TRBD2. In germline, CDR1 is SGHRS, CDR2 YFSETQ. The CDR3 consists of 16 residues. Trimming removed 0 bases from V and 2 bases from J; junction bases left unmatched: 3. The chain's CDR3 is CASSLAPSGGAYEQYF. The CDR3 nucleotides read TGCGCCAGCAGCTTGGCGCCTAGCGGGGGGGCCTACGAGCAGTACTTC.

V gene TRBV4-1 combines with J gene TRBJ2-5, with a possible D match to TRBD1 (6 bases). Trimming pared 4 bases from V and 5 bases from J, leaving 11 bases between. The CDR3 length is 13 residues. Germline V gene data show CDR1 as MGHRA and CDR2 as YSYEKL. DNA for the CDR3: TGCGCCAGCAGCCGACAGGCTATCGAGACCCAGTACTTC. Its protein is CASSRQAIETQYF.

This chain connects TRBV5-1 to TRBJ1-5, with TRBD1 identical over 9 bases. The germline V gene has CDR1 SGHRS and CDR2 YFSETQ. After removal of 0 bases from V and 6 bases from J, the junction contained 7 bases not matched to a gene. The CDR3 has 16 amino acids. Here the CDR3 reads CASSLGTGGFGQPQHF. For the CDR3, the DNA is TGCGCCAGCAGCTTGGGTACAGGGGGCTTCGGTCAGCCCCAGCATTTT.

This clonotype is classed as large (0.1 to 1%). The rearrangement links TRBV15 to TRBJ2-7; 7 bases are shared with TRBD1. Germline assignment: CDR1 LNHNV and CDR2 YYDKDF (reference sequence). CDR3 length equals 15 residues. V shed 5 bases, J shed 3 bases, and the junction held 10 bases outside the gene matches. The CDR3 protein is CATSGSGTDSYEQYF. CDR3 coding DNA: TGTGCCACCAGCGGTTCCGGGACAGACAGCTACGAGCAGTACTTC.

This chain joins TRBV7-6 and TRBJ2-5; the match to TRBD1 covers 7 bases. CDR1 is SGHVS and CDR2 is FNYEAQ in the germline V gene. This CDR3 is 14 amino acids long. V lost 5 bases and J lost 4; bases outside the gene matches: 7. The CDR3 reads CASSLAYRGETQYF. CDR3 in DNA: TGTGCCAGCAGCCTCGCGTACAGGGGAGAGACCCAGTACTTC.

The chain couples TRBV5-3 to TRBJ2-3; D possibly corresponds to TRBD2 (6 bases). TRBV5-3 is annotated as an ORF whose role is uncertain. V was clipped by 5 bases and J by 8 bases, with 21 bases between them. This CDR3 spans 15 amino acids. The CDR3 protein is CARSSGTSLIGTQYF. The CDR3 DNA reads as TGTGCCAGAAGTTCCGGGACTTCCCTCATTGGTACGCAGTATTTT.

The J gene is TRBJ2-2, the V gene TRBV6-5, with 7 bases fitting TRBD1. In germline, CDR1 is MNHEY, CDR2 SVGAGI. J gave up 1 base and V 6 bases, and 2 bases lay outside the gene matches. This CDR3 comprises 14 residues. CDR3 nucleotide sequence: TGTGCCAGCAGCCGGACAGGGAACACCGGGGAGCTGTTTTTT. Amino acids: CASSRTGNTGELFF.

By sample fraction, this clonotype is medium-sized (0.01 to 0.1%). The V gene is TRBV14, the J gene TRBJ2-7, with 8 nucleotides matching TRBD2. The CDR3 is 15 amino acids. The V gene end was trimmed by 1 base and the J gene end by 3 bases; junction bases not matched to a gene: 5. In germline, CDR1 is SGHDN, CDR2 FVKESK. The CDR3 coding sequence is TGTGCCAGCAGCCAAGGTCTAGCGGGCGTCTACGAGCAGTACTTC. It encodes CASSQGLAGVYEQYF.

This clonotype is termed medium-sized. The chain uses TRBV6-2 or TRBV6-3 and TRBJ1-2, with 7 nucleotides matching TRBD1. After removal of 6 bases from V and 4 bases from J, the junction contained 2 bases not matched to a gene. The CDR3 has 12 residues. Germline V gene lookup returns CDR1 MNHEY and CDR2 SVGEGT. For the CDR3, the DNA is TGTGCCAGCAGCAGACAGGGCTATGGCTACACCTTC. It yields the protein CASSRQGYGYTF.

This clonotype was seen a handful of times. The chain carries TRBV7-2 and TRBJ2-5, with 8 bases aligning to TRBD1. Unmatched junction bases numbered 5, after V lost 6 bases and J lost 5 bases. The length of the CDR3 is 13 residues. Germline V CDR1 and CDR2: SGHTA, FQGNSA. The CDR3, as DNA: TGTGCCAGCAGGCAGGGGGCGCAGGAGACCCAGTACTTC. This translates into CASRQGAQETQYF.

The chain is built from TRBV21-1 and TRBJ2-2; TRBD1 is the table's D call, not checked against the DNA. TRBV21-1 is a pseudogene. This CDR3 comprises 14 residues. CDR3 in DNA: TGCGCCAGCAGTGCCGGGACAGGGATCGGGGAGCTGTTTTTT. Residues: CASSAGTGIGELFF.

The rearrangement joins TRBV7-9 to TRBJ2-7; possibly TRBD1 for D (6 bases). This CDR3 spans 14 amino acids. Deletions cut 2 bases from V and 6 bases from J, with 14 bases between. Germline lookup yields CDR1 SEHNR and CDR2 FQNEAQ (reference sequence). The CDR3 nucleotides are TGTGCCAGCAGCTTATCAGGGGCTCTTGGCGAGCAGTACTTC. Amino acid sequence: CASSLSGALGEQYF.

The V gene is TRBV7-2, the J gene TRBJ2-6; 8 nucleotides agree with TRBD1. The J segment lost 9 bases and the V segment lost 0 bases, leaving 13 bases of the junction unmatched. From germline, CDR1 is SGHTA and CDR2 FQGNSA. The CDR3 length is 18 residues. The CDR3 region is CASSLARGRAGGFNVLTF. The DNA of the CDR3 is TGTGCCAGCAGCTTAGCAAGGGGCCGGGCAGGGGGCTTCAACGTCCTGACTTTC. Drawing the rest from reference TRBV7-2 and TRBJ2-6, the complete variable domain is GAGVSQSPSNKVTEKGKDVELRCDPISGHTALYWYRQSLGQGLEFLIYFQGNSAPDKSGLPSDRFSAERTGGSVSTLTIQRTQQEDSAVYLCASSLARGRAGGFNVLTFGAGSRLTVL.

This clonotype ranks as large. In DNA form, the CDR3 reads TGTGCCAGCAGTACCGGGACTTCCCTCATTGGTACGCAGTATTTT. Its translation is CASSTGTSLIGTQYF. The chain has TRBV5-6 and TRBJ2-3; possibly TRBD2 for D (6 bases). V was pared by 5 bases and J by 8 bases, with 21 bases between. The CDR3 length is 15 residues. CDR1 is SGHDT, CDR2 YYEEEE, per germline.

This clonotype appeared a few times. This CDR3 is CASSLAQSEQYF. CDR3 nucleotides: TGCGCCAGCAGCTTGGCCCAGAGCGAGCAGTACTTC. The chain employs TRBV5-1 and TRBJ2-7; D is unresolved. Germline V gives CDR1 SGHRS, CDR2 YFSETQ. The CDR3 is made up of 12 amino acids. V dropped 0 bases and J dropped 6 bases, with 7 bases sitting between them.

By sample fraction, this clonotype is medium-sized. This chain uses TRBV20-1 with TRBJ1-5, with D perhaps TRBD1 (5 bases). Trimming cost V 3 bases and J 1 base, with 10 bases left between them. Germline V gene data show CDR1 as DFQATT and CDR2 as SNEGSKA (reference sequence). The CDR3 covers 14 residues. The CDR3, as DNA: TGCAGTGCTAGGGCAGGGTGGAGCAATCAGCCCCAGCATTTT. This translates into CSARAGWSNQPQHF.

On this clonotype: A clone one base away is much larger, so this may be a read error. In DNA form, the CDR3 reads TGCGCCAGCAGCCCAGGGACGAGACTGAACACTGAAGCTTTCTTT. Translation: CASSPGTRLNTEAFF. The chain links TRBV4-3 to TRBJ1-1; a weak D match, TRBD1 (5 bases). Trimming shortened V by 4 bases and J by 0 bases, and 12 bases separated the two germline ends. There are 15 residues in the CDR3. Per the germline V gene, CDR1 is LGHNA and CDR2 is YSLEER.

By proportion, this clonotype is medium-sized. The V call is TRBV27, the J call TRBJ1-1, with unresolved D. Germline CDR1 is MNHEY and CDR2 is SMNVEV (reference sequence). V gave up 3 bases and J gave up 3 bases, with 11 bases separating them. The CDR3 is 14 residues long. The CDR3 DNA is TGTGCCAGCAGTTTGCTGCGTGGGGACACTGAAGCTTTCTTT. Encoded protein: CASSLLRGDTEAFF.

In its sample, this clonotype is medium-sized (0.01 to 0.1%). The chain couples TRBV19 to TRBJ2-4; 10 bases are shared with TRBD1. The CDR3 is made up of 16 amino acids. Germline CDR1 is LNHDA and CDR2 is SQIVND (reference sequence). V dropped 4 bases and J dropped 6; count of bases not matched to a gene: 9. In nucleotides, the CDR3 is TGTGCCAGTAGTAAAACAGCCGGGACAGGGGCAAACATTCAGTACTTC. This codes for CASSKTAGTGANIQYF. Variable domain in full (rest from reference TRBV19 and TRBJ2-4): DGGITQSPKYLFRKEGQNVTLSCEQNLNHDAMYWYRQDPGQGLRLIYYSQIVNDFQKGDIAEGYSVSREKKESFPLTVTSAQKNPTAFYLCASSKTAGTGANIQYFGAGTRLSVL.

This clonotype is deemed large. V gene TRBV29-1 combines with J gene TRBJ2-3, with D possibly matching TRBD2 (5 bases). Germline V gene data show CDR1 as SQVTM and CDR2 as ANQGSEA. V lost 3 bases, J lost 6 bases, and 13 bases lay in between. This CDR3 is built from 13 residues. In DNA, the CDR3 is TGCAGCGTTGATGAGGGAAACCGGGATACGCAGTATTTT. Its protein product is CSVDEGNRDTQYF.

This clonotype is labeled as medium-sized (0.01 to 0.1%). Here the CDR3 reads CASSRYSTNIQYF. The CDR3 DNA follows: TGTGCCAGTAGTAGGTACAGTACCAACATTCAGTACTTC. The J gene is TRBJ2-4, the V gene TRBV19; no clear D. V lost 4 bases and J 7 bases, leaving 11 bases between the germline ends. Germline V lookup: CDR1 LNHDA, CDR2 SQIVND (reference sequence). This CDR3 contains 13 residues.

This clonotype turned up a few times. A junction end diverges from the germline sequence, so it may reflect a read error. This rearrangement joins TRBV6-5 to TRBJ2-3, with D unresolved. Germline CDR1 and CDR2: MNHEY and SVGAGI. This CDR3 region has 14 residues. CDR3 bases: TGCGCCAGCAGTGAGTCGGCAGGCCCAGATACGCAGTATTTT. Protein: CASSESAGPDTQYF.

By proportion, this clonotype is medium-sized (0.01 to 0.1%). The chain has TRBV12-3 or TRBV12-4 and TRBJ2-3, with TRBD2 matching 8 bases. After removal of 1 base from V and 2 bases from J, the junction contained 11 bases not matched to a gene. This CDR3 is 18 amino acids long. The CDR3 nucleotides read TGTGCCAGCAGTTTAGGGCAAACTAGCGGAGTTGTCACAGATACGCAGTATTTT. Protein: CASSLGQTSGVVTDTQYF.

The DNA of the CDR3 is TGTGCCAGCAGTGAGAACATCGGAAACACCATATATTTT. Translating gives CASSENIGNTIYF. The chain uses TRBV25-1 and TRBJ1-3; unclear D gene. There are 13 residues in the CDR3. Germline-derived CDR1 and CDR2 are MGHDK and SYGVNS. The ends were cut back, 3 bases at V and 4 bases at J, with 7 bases in the middle.